The 25 T cell receptor beta chains below all came from one sample that was sequenced in a study of cytomegalovirus exposure and HLA in healthy donors. PCR was performed using 60 Vbeta and 13 Jbeta primers. Generated by immunoSEQ multiplex PCR, the TCRdb table keeps only in-frame clones and is missing some. The sample has 150,000 to 200,000 clones, 65% to 85% seen once. Sequenced input: PBMCs. The source of these receptors is a woman aged 40 to 50 in good health and CMV-seropositive.

The chain recombines TRBV25-1 with TRBJ2-3; maybe TRBD1 (6 bases). The CDR3 covers 15 residues. The germline CDR1 and CDR2 sequences are MGHDK and SYGVNS. The germline V and J ends were trimmed by 2 bases and 2 bases, with 11 bases remaining between them. CDR3 sequence reads: CASSETGFDTDTQYF. The CDR3 DNA sequence: TGTGCCAGCAGTGAAACAGGGTTTGACACAGATACGCAGTATTTT. Full variable domain (remainder filled in from reference TRBV25-1 and TRBJ2-3): EADIYQTPRYLVIGTGKKITLECSQTMGHDKMYWYQQDPGMELHLIHYSYGVNSTEKGDLSSESTVSRIRTEHFPLTLESARPSHTSQYLCASSETGFDTDTQYFGPGTRLTVL.

The CDR3, as DNA: TGTGCCATCAAACCTCCAGAGGAAAGTGAAGCTTTCTTT. Protein product: CAIKPPEESEAFF. The chain joins TRBV28 to TRBJ1-1; D remains ambiguous. Trimming removed 10 bases from V and 7 bases from J, with 19 bases in between. Germline V lookup: CDR1 MDHEN, CDR2 SYDVKM. The CDR3 extends over 13 amino acids.

The chain uses TRBV28 and TRBJ1-2; D call uncertain. Germline V gene sequence: CDR1 MDHEN, CDR2 SYDVKM. The V end lost 7 bases, the J end lost 3 bases, and 12 bases lay between the germline ends. The CDR3 covers 13 residues. The CDR3 is CASKTGGDYGYTF. DNA for the CDR3: TGTGCCAGCAAAACGGGCGGGGACTATGGCTACACCTTC.

The V call is TRBV5-6, the J call TRBJ2-4; 8 nucleotides match TRBD1. The CDR3 is 14 residues long. With 4 bases clipped from V and 6 bases from J, the junction kept 6 bases outside the gene matches. CDR1 SGHDT and CDR2 YYEEEE come from the germline V gene. CDR3 amino acids: CASSPGGGVNIQYF. CDR3 in DNA: TGTGCCAGCAGCCCAGGGGGCGGGGTAAACATTCAGTACTTC.

DNA for the CDR3: TGTGCCAGCAGTAGGGAGGTGCGCACTGAAGCTTTCTTT. Translated, it gives CASSREVRTEAFF. This chain connects TRBV6-5 to TRBJ1-1; D not resolved. The germline gives CDR1 MNHEY, CDR2 SVGAGI. V lost 5 bases and J lost 4, with 11 bases in between. This CDR3 comprises 13 residues.

The chain combines TRBV10-3 with TRBJ1-2; 8 bases line up with TRBD1. Germline-derived CDR1 and CDR2 are ENHRY and SYGVKD. The CDR3 runs to 13 residues. V lost 6 bases, J lost 8 bases, and 8 bases stayed unmatched. CDR3 sequence (DNA): TGTGCCATCAGCCCGGACAGGGAAGAAGGCTACACCTTC. Its protein is CAISPDREEGYTF.

This chain uses TRBV29-1 with TRBJ1-2, with 9 bases fitting TRBD1. Germline assignment: CDR1 SQVTM and CDR2 ANQGSEA. Trimming removed 3 bases from V and 8 bases from J; junction bases left unmatched: 10. The CDR3 spans 14 residues. CDR3 coding DNA: TGCAGCGTTGAGGTTGACAGGGGGAGCTCCGGCTACACCTTC. It specifies CSVEVDRGSSGYTF.

The chain has TRBV5-5 and TRBJ1-1; D uncertain. Germline V CDR1 and CDR2: SGHKS, YYEKEE (reference sequence). V shed 7 bases and J shed 2 bases, with 15 bases lying between them. The CDR3 extends over 14 amino acids. CDR3 sequence (DNA): TGTGCCAGCGGATCCGGAGCAGTTAACACTGAAGCTTTCTTT. Its translation is CASGSGAVNTEAFF.

The rearrangement links TRBV7-2 to TRBJ1-3; 10 positions agree with TRBD1. The CDR3 covers 18 residues. Looked up from germline, CDR1 is SGHTA and CDR2 is FQGNSA. V was pared by 0 bases and J by 3 bases, with 8 bases of the junction left unmatched. The CDR3 DNA follows: TGTGCCAGCAGCTTAGCGATGCGACAGGGGGCTAATGGAAACACCATATATTTT. Residues: CASSLAMRQGANGNTIYF.

The chain links TRBV7-9 to TRBJ2-3; D gene uncertain. This CDR3 has 15 residues. Germline CDR1 reads SEHNR; CDR2 reads FQNEAQ (reference sequence). Between the trimmed V and J ends, which lost 0 bases and 0 bases, there was a span of 7 bases. This chain's CDR3 is CASSLAVTSTDTQYF. The CDR3 region has the DNA TGTGCCAGCAGCTTAGCCGTGACTAGCACAGATACGCAGTATTTT.

The chain is built from TRBV19 and TRBJ1-2; tentatively, D is TRBD1 (5 bases). The CDR3 covers 14 residues. Germline assignment: CDR1 LNHDA and CDR2 SQIVND (reference sequence). The V end was cut by 4 bases, the J end by 5 bases, with 14 bases between. The CDR3 nucleotides are TGTGCCAGTAGTAGCGGGACGGTGCGTTATGGCTACACCTTC. It yields the protein CASSSGTVRYGYTF.

This chain links TRBV19 with TRBJ1-5; D may be TRBD1 (5 bases). V dropped 4 bases and J dropped 6 bases, with 10 bases sitting between them. Germline V gene data show CDR1 as LNHDA and CDR2 as SQIVND (reference sequence). The CDR3 is made up of 13 amino acids. As DNA, the CDR3 is TGTGCCAGTAGTAATGGGGCCCGTCAGCCCCAGCATTTT. It encodes CASSNGARQPQHF.

The chain has TRBV30 and TRBJ1-1; D gene ambiguous. CDR3 length: 13 residues. Trimming removed 4 bases from V and 0 bases from J, with 9 bases in between. Germline CDR1 and CDR2: GTSNPN and SVGIG (reference sequence). CDR3 residues: CAWTENLNTEAFF. Here the CDR3 DNA reads TGTGCCTGGACCGAGAATCTGAACACTGAAGCTTTCTTT.

J is TRBJ1-1 and V is TRBV27; tentative D call: TRBD1 (5 bases). The CDR3 totals 13 residues. The germline V gene encodes CDR1 MNHEY and CDR2 SMNVEV (reference sequence). Between the trimmed V and J ends, which lost 1 base and 4 bases, there was a span of 7 bases. The CDR3 DNA sequence: TGTGCCAGCAGTTTATACAGGTCCACTGAAGCTTTCTTT. Translating gives CASSLYRSTEAFF.

The V and J genes are TRBV28 and TRBJ1-4; 12 bases are a match to TRBD1. Germline CDR1 and CDR2: MDHEN and SYDVKM. This CDR3 has 14 residues. Trimming removed 7 bases from V and 10 bases from J; junction bases left unmatched: 7. CDR3 amino acids: CASISAGQGAKLFF. DNA of the CDR3: TGTGCCAGCATTTCCGCGGGACAGGGGGCAAAACTGTTTTTT. The variable domain in full, completed from reference TRBV28 and TRBJ1-4, reads DVKVTQSSRYLVKRTGEKVFLECVQDMDHENMFWYRQDPGLGLRLIYFSYDVKMKEKGDIPEGYSVSREKKERFSLILESASTNQTSMYLCASISAGQGAKLFFGSGTQLSVL.

V and J are TRBV6-1 and TRBJ1-6; the D gene is possibly TRBD1 (6 bases). The germline V and J ends were trimmed by 10 bases and 6 bases, with 19 bases remaining between them. The CDR3 sequence is 15 residues long. The germline gives CDR1 MNHNS, CDR2 SASEGT. Here the CDR3 reads CATKDQGLLNSPLHF. CDR3 nucleotides: TGTGCCACTAAGGATCAGGGGCTTCTTAATTCACCCCTCCACTTT.

V gene TRBV15 combines with J gene TRBJ1-2; possible D gene TRBD1, 5 bases. The CDR3 is 16 residues long. Trimming removed 0 bases from V and 1 base from J, with 12 bases in between. The germline CDR1 and CDR2 sequences are LNHNV and YYDKDF (reference sequence). The chain's CDR3 is CATSRELGGSNYGYTF. The CDR3 nucleotides are TGTGCCACCAGCAGAGAGCTGGGGGGTAGTAACTATGGCTACACCTTC.

This chain connects TRBV28 to TRBJ2-1; 11 bases fit TRBD1. The CDR3 is made up of 16 amino acids. Germline values: CDR1 MDHEN, CDR2 SYDVKM. J gave up 7 bases and V 2 bases, and 7 bases lay outside the gene matches. The CDR3 sequence: CASSLPGQGERNEQFF. The CDR3 DNA reads TGTGCCAGCAGTTTACCGGGACAGGGGGAGAGAAATGAGCAGTTCTTC. The complete variable domain, with remaining parts taken from reference TRBV28 and TRBJ2-1, reads DVKVTQSSRYLVKRTGEKVFLECVQDMDHENMFWYRQDPGLGLRLIYFSYDVKMKEKGDIPEGYSVSREKKERFSLILESASTNQTSMYLCASSLPGQGERNEQFFGPGTRLTVL.

The genes are TRBV4-1 and TRBJ1-4; D ambiguous. Germline CDR1 is MGHRA and CDR2 is YSYEKL. There are 14 residues in the CDR3. The ends were cut back, 1 base at V and 8 bases at J, with 11 bases in the middle. CDR3 sequence: CASSQVPRVEKLFF. The CDR3 coding sequence is TGCGCCAGCAGCCAAGTCCCTCGGGTGGAAAAACTGTTTTTT.

The chain carries TRBV4-2 and TRBJ1-2; D is unresolved. The germline CDR1 and CDR2 sequences are LGHNA and YNFKEQ. Between the trimmed V and J ends, which lost 0 bases and 0 bases, there was a span of 8 bases. The length of the CDR3 is 15 residues. CDR3 coding DNA: TGTGCCAGCAGCCAAGAGGTTCAGACTAACTATGGCTACACCTTC. Translating it yields CASSQEVQTNYGYTF.

The J gene is TRBJ2-2, the V gene TRBV7-2, with 7 nucleotides matching TRBD2. The V and J ends lost 5 bases and 4 bases, in that order; junction bases with no gene match: 10. Per the germline V gene, CDR1 is SGHTA and CDR2 is FQGNSA. The CDR3 has 16 amino acids. The CDR3 is CASSRYLGGGTGELFF. For the CDR3, the DNA is TGTGCCAGCAGCCGGTACTTGGGGGGGGGCACCGGGGAGCTGTTTTTT.

This clone was recorded a few times. The chain joins TRBV14 to TRBJ1-2; possible D gene TRBD1, 6 bases. The CDR3 length is 15 residues. With 0 bases removed from V and 4 bases from J, the gap between germline ends came to 12 bases. Germline lookup yields CDR1 SGHDN and CDR2 FVKESK. This CDR3 reads CASSQDRAGAYGYTF. The CDR3 nucleotides are TGTGCCAGCAGCCAAGATCGGGCAGGGGCCTATGGCTACACCTTC.

As concerns this clone: A read error may account for a junction end that differs from germline. V gene TRBV10-3 combines with J gene TRBJ1-1; 7 bases agree with TRBD1. The length of the CDR3 is 13 residues. The germline CDR1 and CDR2 sequences are ENHRY and SYGVKD. CDR3 residues: CAISESTGTATSF. DNA of the CDR3: TGTGCCATCAGTGAGTCGACTGGGACAGCGACTTCCTTT.

The CDR3 loop reads CASSIGPAGNQPQHF. The CDR3 DNA sequence: TGTGCCAGTAGTATCGGTCCCGCAGGAAATCAGCCCCAGCATTTT. The chain has TRBV19 and TRBJ1-5, with D hard to call. V dropped 3 bases and J dropped 4 bases, with 13 bases sitting between them. There are 15 residues in the CDR3. Germline V gives CDR1 LNHDA, CDR2 SQIVND (reference sequence). The whole variable domain, filled in from reference TRBV19 and TRBJ1-5, reads DGGITQSPKYLFRKEGQNVTLSCEQNLNHDAMYWYRQDPGQGLRLIYYSQIVNDFQKGDIAEGYSVSREKKESFPLTVTSAQKNPTAFYLCASSIGPAGNQPQHFGDGTRLSIL.

This clone was recorded only once. V usage is TRBV19 and J usage is TRBJ2-1; D might be TRBD1 (6 bases). The ends were cut back, 6 bases at V and 4 bases at J, with 13 bases in the middle. Germline CDR1 is LNHDA and CDR2 is SQIVND (reference sequence). The CDR3 runs 14 residues. The chain's CDR3 is CASSPDRMYNEQFF. The CDR3, as DNA: TGTGCCAGTAGCCCAGACAGGATGTACAATGAGCAGTTCTTC.